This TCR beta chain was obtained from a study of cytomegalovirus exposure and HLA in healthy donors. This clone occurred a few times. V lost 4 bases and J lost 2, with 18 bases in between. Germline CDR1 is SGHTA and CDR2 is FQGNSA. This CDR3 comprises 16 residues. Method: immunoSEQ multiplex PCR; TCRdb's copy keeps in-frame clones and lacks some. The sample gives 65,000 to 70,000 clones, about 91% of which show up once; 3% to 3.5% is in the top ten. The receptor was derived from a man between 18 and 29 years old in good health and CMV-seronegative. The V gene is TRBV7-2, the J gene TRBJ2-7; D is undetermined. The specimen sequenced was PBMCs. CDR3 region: CASSSTRVEVAYEQYF. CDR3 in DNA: TGTGCCAGCAGCTCCACCCGGGTTGAGGTCGCCTACGAGCAGTACTTC.